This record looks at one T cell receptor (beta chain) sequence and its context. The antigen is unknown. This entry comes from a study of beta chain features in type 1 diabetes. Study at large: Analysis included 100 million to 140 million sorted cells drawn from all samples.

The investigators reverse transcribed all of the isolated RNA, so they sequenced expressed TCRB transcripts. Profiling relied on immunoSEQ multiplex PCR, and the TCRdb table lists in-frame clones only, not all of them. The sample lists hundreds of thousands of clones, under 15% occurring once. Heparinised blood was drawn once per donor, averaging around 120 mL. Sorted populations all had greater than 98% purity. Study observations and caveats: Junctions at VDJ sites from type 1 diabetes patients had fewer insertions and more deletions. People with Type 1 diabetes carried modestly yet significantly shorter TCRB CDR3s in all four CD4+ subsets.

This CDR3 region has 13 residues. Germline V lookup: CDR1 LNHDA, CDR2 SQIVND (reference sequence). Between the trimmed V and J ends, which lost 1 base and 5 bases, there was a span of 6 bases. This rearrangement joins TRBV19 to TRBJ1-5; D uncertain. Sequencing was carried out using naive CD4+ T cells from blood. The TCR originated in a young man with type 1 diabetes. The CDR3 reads CASSIAQDQPQHF. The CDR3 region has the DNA TGTGCCAGTAGTATAGCCCAGGATCAGCCCCAGCATTTT.